The following is a T cell receptor (beta chain) sequence with its context. Its antigen is not known. This record belongs to a study of cytomegalovirus exposure and HLA in healthy donors. Study summary: Approximately 190 million T cells yielded approximately 100 million unique TCR beta sequences, as an earlier analysis found. Study outcomes and limitations: A few chains tied to CMV proved CMV antigen-specific in vitro. Roughly uniform sequencing depth across donors was assumed, possibly incorrectly. The study listed around 150 cytomegalovirus-associated TCR beta chains.

PCR primers comprised 60 Vbeta and 13 Jbeta primers. Repertoires were generated with immunoSEQ multiplex PCR, while TCRdb's copy carries only in-frame clones and drops some. The sample lists 150,000 to 160,000 clones; 65% to 75% were seen once. The origin of this receptor is a man aged 18 to 29 in good health and CMV-seronegative. Input material: PBMCs.

The DNA for the CDR3 is TGTGCCAGCAGTCGGCAGCGTTTGGAAAAACTGTTTTTT. Residues: CASSRQRLEKLFF. The chain carries TRBV6-5 and TRBJ1-4; D unresolved. The CDR3 totals 13 residues. The V gene lost 5 bases and the J gene lost 8 bases, with 12 bases spanning the gap. Per germline, CDR1 MNHEY and CDR2 SVGAGI.